This T cell receptor beta chain was documented in a study of blood T cell repertoires in COVID-19. The wider study: Donors in the United States, Italy and Spain gave samples during acute or convalescent COVID-19. PBMCs, B-cell-depleted T cells, or T cells provided the cDNA or gDNA that made up the material.

How the authors handled the data: Estimation of nucleated cell counts was performed using reference gene primer amplification. TCRdb's table, derived via immunoSEQ multiplex PCR, lists solely in-frame clones and lacks some. The V and J calls and the clone size are those of that table, but D and trimming were determined from the DNA. The table records some 30,000 clones, approximately 86% of them present only once. This clone is a singleton in its sample. CDR1 MNHEY and CDR2 SMNVEV come from the germline V gene (reference sequence). The CDR3 runs 14 residues. Trimming took off 3 bases at V and 7 bases at J, with 12 bases between the two ends.

The sequencing input was peripheral blood. This receptor was taken from a human donor in a cohort sampled during active COVID-19. This chain connects TRBV27 to TRBJ1-4; D gene ambiguous. The CDR3 DNA reads TGTGCCAGCAGTTTCAGTGGCAATACTGAAAAACTGTTTTTT. Its protein is CASSFSGNTEKLFF.